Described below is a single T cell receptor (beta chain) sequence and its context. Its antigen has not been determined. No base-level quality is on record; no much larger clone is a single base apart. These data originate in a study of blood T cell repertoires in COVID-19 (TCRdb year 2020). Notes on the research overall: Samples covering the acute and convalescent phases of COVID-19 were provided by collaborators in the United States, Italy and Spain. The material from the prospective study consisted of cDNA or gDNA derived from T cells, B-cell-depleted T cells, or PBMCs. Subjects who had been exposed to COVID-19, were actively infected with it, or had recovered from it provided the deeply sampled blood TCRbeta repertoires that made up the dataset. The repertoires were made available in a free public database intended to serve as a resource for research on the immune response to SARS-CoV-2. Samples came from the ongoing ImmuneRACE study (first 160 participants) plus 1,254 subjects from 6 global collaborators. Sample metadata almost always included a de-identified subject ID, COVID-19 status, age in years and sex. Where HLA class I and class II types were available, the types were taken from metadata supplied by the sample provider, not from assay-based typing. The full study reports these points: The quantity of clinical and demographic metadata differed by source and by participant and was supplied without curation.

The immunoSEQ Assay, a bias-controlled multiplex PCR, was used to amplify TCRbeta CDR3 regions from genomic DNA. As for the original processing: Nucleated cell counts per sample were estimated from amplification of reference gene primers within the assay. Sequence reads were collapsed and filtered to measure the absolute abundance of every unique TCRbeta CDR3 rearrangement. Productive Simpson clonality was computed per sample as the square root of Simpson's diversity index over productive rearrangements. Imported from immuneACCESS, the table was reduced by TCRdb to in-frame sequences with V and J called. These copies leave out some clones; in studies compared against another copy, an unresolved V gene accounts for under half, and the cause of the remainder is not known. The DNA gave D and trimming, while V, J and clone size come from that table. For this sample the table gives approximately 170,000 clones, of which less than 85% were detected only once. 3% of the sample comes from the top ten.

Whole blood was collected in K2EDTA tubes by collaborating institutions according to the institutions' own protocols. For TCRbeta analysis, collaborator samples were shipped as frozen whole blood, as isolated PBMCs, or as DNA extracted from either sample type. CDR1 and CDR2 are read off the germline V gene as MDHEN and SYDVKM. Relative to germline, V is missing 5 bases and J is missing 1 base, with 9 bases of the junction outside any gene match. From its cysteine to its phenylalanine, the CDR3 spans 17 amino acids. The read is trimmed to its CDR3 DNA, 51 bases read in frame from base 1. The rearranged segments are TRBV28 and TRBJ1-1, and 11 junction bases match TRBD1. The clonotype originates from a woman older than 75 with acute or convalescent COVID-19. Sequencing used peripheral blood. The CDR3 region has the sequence CASSPRPGTGGNTEAFF. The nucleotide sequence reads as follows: TGTGCCAGCAGTCCTCGCCCCGGGACAGGGGGGAACACTGAAGCTTTCTTT. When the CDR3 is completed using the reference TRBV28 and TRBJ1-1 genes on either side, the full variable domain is DVKVTQSSRYLVKRTGEKVFLECVQDMDHENMFWYRQDPGLGLRLIYFSYDVKMKEKGDIPEGYSVSREKKERFSLILESASTNQTSMYLCASSPRPGTGGNTEAFFGQGTRLTVV.